This T cell receptor (beta chain) originates from a study of blood T cell repertoires in COVID-19. Background on the study: Nucleic acid was either cDNA or gDNA, and it came from T cells, B-cell-depleted T cells, or PBMCs.

Produced via immunoSEQ multiplex PCR; TCRdb's table is partial and in-frame only. The sample has hundreds of thousands of clones, roughly 87% seen once; the top ten hold just over 7%. V shed 2 bases, J shed 3 bases, and the junction held 7 bases outside the gene matches. This CDR3 contains 15 residues. Germline CDR1 and CDR2: MNHNY and SVGAGI (reference sequence). The sequence was collected from a man aged 55 to 70 who had recovered from COVID-19. The chain has TRBV6-6 and TRBJ2-7; 7 nucleotides align to TRBD1. Sequenced input: peripheral blood. The CDR3 region is CASSYVTGPYYEQYF. In DNA, the CDR3 is TGTGCCAGCAGTTACGTGACAGGGCCGTACTACGAGCAGTACTTC.